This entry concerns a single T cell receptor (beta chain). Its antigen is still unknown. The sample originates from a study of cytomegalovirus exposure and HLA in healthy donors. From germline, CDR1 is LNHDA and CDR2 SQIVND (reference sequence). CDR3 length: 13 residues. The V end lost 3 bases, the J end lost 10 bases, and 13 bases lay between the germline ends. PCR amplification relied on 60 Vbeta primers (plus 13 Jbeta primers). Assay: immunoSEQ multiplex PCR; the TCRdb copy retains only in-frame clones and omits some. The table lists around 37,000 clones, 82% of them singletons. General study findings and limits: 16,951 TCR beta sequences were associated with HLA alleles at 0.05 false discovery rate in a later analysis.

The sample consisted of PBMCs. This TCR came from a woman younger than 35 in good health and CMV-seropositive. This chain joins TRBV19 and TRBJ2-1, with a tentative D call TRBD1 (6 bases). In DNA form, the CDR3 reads TGTGCCAGTAGTATGGTGGGACACGGCGAGCAGTTCTTC. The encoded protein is CASSMVGHGEQFF.